A single sample gave rise to the 30 T cell receptor beta chains below, sequenced in a study of PD-1 blockade in mismatch repair-deficient tumors. Sequencing was performed with immunoSEQ multiplex PCR; in TCRdb, only in-frame clones are kept and a portion is missing. The sample contains nearly 25,000 clones, 75% to 85% of which appear only once. This sample comprised peripheral blood, obtained 12 weeks after starting pembrolizumab. The receptors originated from an adult with mismatch repair-deficient cancer.

The rearrangement links TRBV28 to TRBJ1-5; 12 nucleotides agree with TRBD1. Per the germline V gene, CDR1 is MDHEN and CDR2 is SYDVKM. There are 16 residues in the CDR3. The V gene end was trimmed by 2 bases and the J gene end by 3 bases; junction bases not matched to a gene: 2. CDR3 nucleotide sequence: TGTGCCAGCAGTTTAGGGACAGGGGGCACCAATCAGCCCCAGCATTTT. Residues: CASSLGTGGTNQPQHF.

The V and J genes are TRBV27 and TRBJ1-4; D is perhaps TRBD1 (5 bases). V was pared by 6 bases and J by 3 bases, with 11 bases between. CDR1 is MNHEY and CDR2 is SMNVEV in the germline V gene (reference sequence). This CDR3 contains 14 residues. The CDR3 region has the DNA TGTGCCAGCAGCCGCAGGGTGGCTAATGAAAAACTGTTTTTT. It encodes CASSRRVANEKLFF.

The V and J genes are TRBV21-1 and TRBJ2-7. TRBV21-1 is reported as a pseudogene. The CDR3 runs 14 residues. CDR3 DNA sequence: TGTGCCAGCAGCCCCGGGGCCAGGGCCTACGAGCAGTACTTC. This codes for CASSPGARAYEQYF.

The chain combines TRBV5-1 with TRBJ2-6; D may be TRBD1 (5 bases). Trimming removed 4 bases from V and 3 bases from J, with 11 bases in between. The CDR3 has 15 amino acids. Germline CDR1 reads SGHRS; CDR2 reads YFSETQ. CDR3 residues: CASSPPTGGANVLTF. The CDR3, as DNA: TGCGCCAGCAGCCCACCCACAGGTGGGGCCAACGTCCTGACTTTC.

This sequence joins TRBV28 and TRBJ2-1; possibly TRBD1 for D (5 bases). The CDR3 length is 13 residues. Trimming shortened V by 9 bases and J by 5 bases, and 14 bases separated the two germline ends. Germline CDR1 and CDR2: MDHEN and SYDVKM. The CDR3 DNA follows: TGTGCCAGTAAGGGGCTTAGTAACAATGAGCAGTTCTTC. Protein sequence: CASKGLSNNEQFF.

This clone was seen just once. The chain links TRBV7-3 to TRBJ2-1, with TRBD2 matching 7 bases. This CDR3 is built from 13 residues. Trimming at V came to 8 bases and at J to 7 bases, leaving 8 bases not matched to a gene. CDR1 and CDR2 from the germline V gene are SGHTA and FQGTGA. The CDR3 protein is CASSAGVINEQFF. The DNA for the CDR3 is TGTGCCAGCTCGGCGGGAGTTATTAATGAGCAGTTCTTC.

The chain uses TRBV6-1 and TRBJ2-5; 11 nucleotides agree with TRBD1. The CDR3 covers 15 residues. Germline loops: CDR1 MNHNS, CDR2 SASEGT. V dropped 6 bases and J dropped 7; count of bases not matched to a gene: 10. For the CDR3, the DNA is TGTGCCAGCAGCCCTGGGACAGGGGGAGGGGGGACCCAGTACTTC. Translation: CASSPGTGGGGTQYF.

The V gene is TRBV4-3, the J gene TRBJ2-5, with TRBD2 as a possible D gene (5 bases). The germline V and J ends were trimmed by 2 bases and 3 bases, with 10 bases remaining between them. The CDR3 runs 14 residues. The germline V gene encodes CDR1 LGHNA and CDR2 YSLEER. CDR3 region: CASSQSPAEETQYF. The DNA for the CDR3 is TGCGCCAGCAGCCAAAGCCCAGCGGAAGAGACCCAGTACTTC.

V gene TRBV6-1 combines with J gene TRBJ2-5; the D call may be TRBD1 or TRBD2 (6 bases each). The CDR3 runs 17 residues. V lost 4 bases, J lost 5 bases, and 23 bases lay in between. The germline V gene encodes CDR1 MNHNS and CDR2 SASEGT. CDR3 sequence reads: CASSATRGVRDWETQYF. The CDR3 DNA reads TGTGCCAGCAGTGCCACGAGGGGGGTGCGGGACTGGGAGACCCAGTACTTC.

This clone was observed a handful of times. The J gene is TRBJ2-1, the V gene TRBV30; 12 bases map to TRBD2. Germline-derived CDR1 and CDR2 are GTSNPN and SVGIG (reference sequence). V dropped 4 bases and J dropped 4; count of bases not matched to a gene: 2. The CDR3 spans 14 residues. CDR3 amino acids: CAWTSGRAYNEQFF. In DNA, the CDR3 is TGTGCCTGGACTAGCGGGAGGGCTTACAATGAGCAGTTCTTC.

Only one count was recorded for this clone. The chain employs TRBV10-1 and TRBJ2-5; 11 nucleotides align to TRBD2. J gave up 4 bases and V 3 bases, and 10 bases lay outside the gene matches. The CDR3 runs to 17 residues. Per the germline V gene, CDR1 is WNHNN and CDR2 is SYGVQD (reference sequence). This CDR3 is CASSDPGGLAGGETQYF. The CDR3 DNA reads as TGCGCCAGCAGTGATCCCGGTGGCCTAGCGGGAGGAGAGACCCAGTACTTC.

The CDR3 region has the DNA TGTGCCAGCAGCTTACCCCTAGCAAACAATGAGCAGTTCTTC. Amino acid sequence: CASSLPLANNEQFF. The rearrangement links TRBV7-9 to TRBJ2-1; possibly TRBD2 for D (5 bases). The germline gives CDR1 SEHNR, CDR2 FQNEAQ (reference sequence). The V end was cut by 2 bases, the J end by 5 bases, with 10 bases between. The CDR3 has 14 residues.

The V call is TRBV30, the J call TRBJ2-6, with 7 bases matching TRBD1. The V and J ends lost 7 bases and 0 bases, in that order; junction bases with no gene match: 9. Germline CDR1 GTSNPN, CDR2 SVGIG (reference sequence). CDR3 size: 16 residues. The CDR3 loop is CASRQGVPSGANVLTF. The DNA of the CDR3 is TGTGCCTCAAGACAGGGAGTCCCCTCTGGGGCCAACGTCCTGACTTTC.

V gene TRBV6-1 combines with J gene TRBJ2-3; 14 bases match TRBD2. The CDR3 length is 15 residues. Losses at the gene ends were 5 bases for V and 5 bases for J; bases not matched to a gene: 3. CDR1 and CDR2 (germline): MNHNS, SASEGT. CDR3 coding DNA: TGTGCCAGCAGTCCCGGGACTAGCGGGAGAGATACGCAGTATTTT. Protein product: CASSPGTSGRDTQYF.

J is TRBJ2-1 and V is TRBV9, with TRBD2 matching 13 bases. The CDR3 length is 15 residues. The trim removed 4 bases at V and 7 bases at J, leaving 5 bases unmatched. Germline V gene lookup returns CDR1 SGDLS and CDR2 YYNGEE. For the CDR3, the DNA is TGTGCCAGCAGCCCCAGGACTAGCGGGAGAAATGAGCAGTTCTTC. Translation: CASSPRTSGRNEQFF.

This chain uses TRBV19 with TRBJ1-2; the match to TRBD1 covers 8 bases. V lost 4 bases and J lost 4; bases outside the gene matches: 2. Germline CDR1 and CDR2: LNHDA and SQIVND (reference sequence). The CDR3 extends over 13 amino acids. CDR3 in amino acids: CASSTQGVYGYTF. In nucleotides, the CDR3 is TGTGCCAGTAGTACACAGGGGGTCTATGGCTACACCTTC.

The chain links TRBV6-5 to TRBJ2-7; D is perhaps TRBD1 (5 bases). Trimming removed 2 bases at V and 2 bases at J, with 7 bases between. CDR1 is MNHEY, CDR2 SVGAGI, per germline. The CDR3 length is 13 residues. CDR3 coding DNA: TGTGCCAGCAGTTACACAGGTACCTACGAGCAGTACTTC. This codes for CASSYTGTYEQYF.

In regard to this clone: This sample also contains other DNA sequences that code for the same CDR3. The chain links TRBV28 to TRBJ2-7, with D unresolved. V lost 6 bases and J lost 7, with 13 bases in between. The CDR3 is 12 amino acids. Germline CDR1 and CDR2: MDHEN and SYDVKM. CDR3 loop: CASSRGRFEQYF. CDR3 DNA sequence: TGTGCCAGCAGCCGCGGACGGTTTGAGCAGTACTTC.

The rearrangement links TRBV19 to TRBJ2-7; a possible D gene is TRBD2 (7 bases). Germline V gene sequence: CDR1 LNHDA, CDR2 SQIVND (reference sequence). CDR3 size: 14 residues. Deletions cut 8 bases from V and 3 bases from J, with 17 bases between. DNA for the CDR3: TGTGCCAGTTCCCCTGGCGGGGGCGGCTACGAGCAGTACTTC. This translates into CASSPGGGGYEQYF.

J is TRBJ2-1 and V is TRBV27; 10 positions agree with TRBD1. The CDR3 is 15 residues long. V was clipped by 7 bases and J by 5 bases; unmatched bases: 8. The germline gives CDR1 MNHEY, CDR2 SMNVEV (reference sequence). The CDR3 DNA reads as TGTGCCAGCATACGACAGGGGGCTTTCCACAATGAGCAGTTCTTC. Translation gives CASIRQGAFHNEQFF.

The chain uses TRBV4-1 and TRBJ1-1; D unresolved. CDR1 is MGHRA and CDR2 is YSYEKL in the germline V gene. The CDR3 sequence is 14 residues long. With 1 base removed from V and 4 bases from J, the gap between germline ends came to 10 bases. This CDR3 is CASSQGGMGTEAFF. In DNA, the CDR3 is TGCGCCAGCAGCCAAGGAGGGATGGGCACTGAAGCTTTCTTT.

CDR3 DNA: TGTGCCAGCAGGGAAGGAAGGGGGAGGGGGGATATAACGCAGTATTTT. Residues: CASREGRGRGDITQYF. The chain carries TRBV11-2 and TRBJ2-3; D possibly corresponds to TRBD2 (7 bases). Germline V gives CDR1 SGHAT, CDR2 FQNNGV. With 6 bases removed from V and 9 bases from J, the gap between germline ends came to 25 bases. CDR3 length equals 16 residues. The whole variable domain, remainder taken from reference TRBV11-2 and TRBJ2-3, is EAGVAQSPRYKIIEKRQSVAFWCNPISGHATLYWYQQILGQGPKLLIQFQNNGVVDDSQLPKDRFSAERLKGVDSTLKIQPAKLEDSAVYLCASREGRGRGDITQYFGPGTRLTVL.

V usage is TRBV5-1 and J usage is TRBJ2-1; 14 nucleotides align to TRBD2. Germline loops: CDR1 SGHRS, CDR2 YFSETQ. V was clipped by 4 bases and J by 0 bases; unmatched bases: 3. CDR3 length: 17 amino acids. For the CDR3, the DNA is TGCGCCAGCAGCCTAGGACTAGCGGGAGGCTCCTACAATGAGCAGTTCTTC. This sequence encodes CASSLGLAGGSYNEQFF.

The chain couples TRBV25-1 to TRBJ2-7; D unclear. CDR1 MGHDK and CDR2 SYGVNS come from the germline V gene. Trimming took off 2 bases at V and 2 bases at J, with 7 bases between the two ends. The CDR3 length is 13 residues. The CDR3 region is CASSEADPYEQYF. CDR3 DNA sequence: TGTGCCAGCAGTGAAGCCGATCCCTACGAGCAGTACTTC.

The CDR3 spells CASSQDLAGYGELFF. The CDR3 nucleotides read TGCGCCAGCAGCCAAGATCTTGCCGGGTACGGGGAGCTGTTTTTT. The rearrangement uses TRBV4-3 and TRBJ2-2; D is unresolved. CDR1 LGHNA and CDR2 YSLEER come from the germline V gene. V lost 0 bases to trimming and J lost 7 bases, with 12 bases between them. The CDR3 is 15 residues long.

The chain combines TRBV5-1 with TRBJ2-1, with D possibly being TRBD1 (5 bases). The CDR3 consists of 16 residues. Trimming stripped 6 bases from V and 1 base from J, with 17 bases between. Germline V gene sequence: CDR1 SGHRS, CDR2 YFSETQ. CDR3 DNA: TGCGCCAGCACTCCCCGGGTGCAGGGATCCTACAATGAGCAGTTCTTC. This sequence encodes CASTPRVQGSYNEQFF.

To note about this clone: Mismatch with germline at one junction end may stem from a read error. The chain couples TRBV30 to TRBJ2-1; 12 bases are shared with TRBD2. Germline assignment: CDR1 GTSNPN and CDR2 SVGIG (reference sequence). CDR3 length equals 15 residues. CDR3 sequence (DNA): TGTGCCTGGAGGACTAGCGGGAGTTACTACAATAAGCAGTTCTTC. The encoded protein is CAWRTSGSYYNKQFF.

The chain uses TRBV11-2 and TRBJ2-3, with 8 bases matching TRBD1. This CDR3 is 18 amino acids long. Germline V gene data show CDR1 as SGHAT and CDR2 as FQNNGV. The trim removed 1 base at V and 1 base at J, leaving 10 bases unmatched. The CDR3 bases are TGTGCCAGCAGCTTAGTGGGCACAGGGGGTTATGGCACAGATACGCAGTATTTT. Amino acid sequence: CASSLVGTGGYGTDTQYF.

The chain recombines TRBV4-1 with TRBJ2-7, with TRBD2 as a possible D gene (6 bases). Germline CDR1 and CDR2: MGHRA and YSYEKL. Trimming shortened V by 0 bases and J by 5 bases, and 8 bases separated the two germline ends. The CDR3 extends over 13 amino acids. Written as DNA, the CDR3 is TGCGCCAGCAGCCAAGAACCGGGGGACGAGCAGTACTTC. This gives the protein CASSQEPGDEQYF.

The V and J genes are TRBV4-1 and TRBJ2-1, with D tentatively TRBD1 (6 bases). In germline, CDR1 is MGHRA, CDR2 YSYEKL. Trimming cost V 4 bases and J 4 bases, with 14 bases left between them. The CDR3 has 15 residues. For the CDR3, the DNA is TGCGCCAGCAGCCCTTTACGGACAGAGTACAATGAGCAGTTCTTC. Amino acid sequence: CASSPLRTEYNEQFF.